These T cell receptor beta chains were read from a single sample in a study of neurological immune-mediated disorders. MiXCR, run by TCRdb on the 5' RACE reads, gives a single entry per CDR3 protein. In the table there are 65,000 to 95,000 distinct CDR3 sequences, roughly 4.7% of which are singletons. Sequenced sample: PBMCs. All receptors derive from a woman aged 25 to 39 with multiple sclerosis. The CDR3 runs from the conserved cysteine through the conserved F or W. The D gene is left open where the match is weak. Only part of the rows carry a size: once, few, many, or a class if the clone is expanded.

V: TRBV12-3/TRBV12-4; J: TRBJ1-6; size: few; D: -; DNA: TGTGCCAGCAGACAGGGCAATTCACCCCTCCACTTT; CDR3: CASRQGNSPLHF
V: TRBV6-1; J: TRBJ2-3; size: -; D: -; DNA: TGTGCCAGCAGTACATACCCGACCACAGATACGCAGTATTTT; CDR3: CASSTYPTTDTQYF
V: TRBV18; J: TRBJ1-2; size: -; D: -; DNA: TGTGCCAGCTCAACCCAAGCGGGGGGCACGGGTCCCGCCTATGGCTACACCTTC; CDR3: CASSTQAGGTGPAYGYTF
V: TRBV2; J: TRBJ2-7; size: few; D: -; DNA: TGTGCCGGTCAAGGGACAAGAACCCGCTACGAGCAGTACTTC; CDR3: CAGQGTRTRYEQYF
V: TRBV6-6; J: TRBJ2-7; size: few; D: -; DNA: TGTGCCAGCAGGGGAGTTAAAGGCGGCACCTACGAGCAGTACTTC; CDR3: CASRGVKGGTYEQYF
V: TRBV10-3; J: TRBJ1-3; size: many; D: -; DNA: TGTGCCTCAAGCGAAAGGGGTGGGAGTAACACCATATATTTT; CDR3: CASSERGGSNTIYF
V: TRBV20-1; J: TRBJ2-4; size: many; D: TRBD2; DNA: TGCAGTGCTAGTCGCCGCGGGGGGCTAGCCTGGGCCAAAAACATTCAGTACTTC; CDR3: CSASRRGGLAWAKNIQYF
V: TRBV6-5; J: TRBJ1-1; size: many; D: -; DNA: TGTGCCAGCCGCGCCCAGGGACTACAGGACACTGAAGCTTTCTTT; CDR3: CASRAQGLQDTEAFF
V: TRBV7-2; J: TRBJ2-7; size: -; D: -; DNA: TGTGCCAGCAGCTTCGAGAGACTTGGGGCTCGGTACTTC; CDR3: CASSFERLGARYF
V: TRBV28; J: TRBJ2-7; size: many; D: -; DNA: TGTGCCAGCAGTTTATGGGGCGAGCAGTACTTC; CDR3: CASSLWGEQYF
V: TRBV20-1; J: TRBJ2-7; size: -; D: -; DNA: TGCAGTGCTAGTACCCAGGGAGAGCAGTACTTC; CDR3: CSASTQGEQYF
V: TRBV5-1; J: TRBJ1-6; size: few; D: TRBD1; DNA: TGCGCCAGCAGCTGGGACAGCCCAGGGTCAACCCTCAACTTT; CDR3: CASSWDSPGSTLNF
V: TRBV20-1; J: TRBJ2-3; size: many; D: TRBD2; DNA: TGCAGTGCTACCGCGGGGGGTTCTAGCACAGATACGCAGTATTTT; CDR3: CSATAGGSSTDTQYF
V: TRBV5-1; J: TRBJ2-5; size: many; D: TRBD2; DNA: TGCGCCAGCAGCTTGTCGGCTAGCGGGAAGGAGACCCAGTACTTC; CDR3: CASSLSASGKETQYF
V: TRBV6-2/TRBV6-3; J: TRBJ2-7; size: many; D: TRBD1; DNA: TGTGCCAGCAGTTACCGAGGACAGGGGTTCAACGAGCAGTACTTC; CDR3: CASSYRGQGFNEQYF
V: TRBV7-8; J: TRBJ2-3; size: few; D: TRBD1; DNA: TGTGCCAGCAGCTTATACGGGACAGGGTTCACGAATACGCAGTATTTT; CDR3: CASSLYGTGFTNTQYF
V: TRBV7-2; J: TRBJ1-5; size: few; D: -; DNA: TGTGCCAGCAGCTTAAGAGTCAATCAGCCCCAGCATTTT; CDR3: CASSLRVNQPQHF
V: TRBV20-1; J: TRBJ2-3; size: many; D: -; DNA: TGCAGTGCTAGAGCCCTCTTAGATACGCAGTATTTT; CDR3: CSARALLDTQYF
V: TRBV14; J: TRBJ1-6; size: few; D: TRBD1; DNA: TGTGCCAGCAGCCAAGAACAGGGGAGGTGGTCACACCTCCACTTT; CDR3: CASSQEQGRWSHLHF
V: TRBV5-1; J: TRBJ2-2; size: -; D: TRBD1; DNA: TGCGCCAGCAGCACCGACAGGGGTTCAACCGGGGAGCTGTTTTTT; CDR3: CASSTDRGSTGELFF
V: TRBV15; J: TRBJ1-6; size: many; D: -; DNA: TGTGCCACCAGAGGGAATGTGGCACCCCTCCACTTT; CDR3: CATRGNVAPLHF
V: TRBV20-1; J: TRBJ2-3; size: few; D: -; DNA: TGCAGTGCTAGAGGAGGGAGGACTCCAGATACGCAGTATTTT; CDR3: CSARGGRTPDTQYF
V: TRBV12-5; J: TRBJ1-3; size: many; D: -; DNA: TGTGCTAGTGGTTTGTTGGTGACCGGACTTCGGAGCTCTGGAAACACCATATATTTT; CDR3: CASGLLVTGLRSSGNTIYF
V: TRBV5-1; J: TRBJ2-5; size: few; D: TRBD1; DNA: TGCGCCAGCAGCCTCCCGAGGACAGGGGCGGGACAAGAGACCCAGTACTTC; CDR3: CASSLPRTGAGQETQYF
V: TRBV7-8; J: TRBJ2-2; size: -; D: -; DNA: TGTGCCAGCAGCTTATTTCTGGCAACTGGGGGACACGGGGAGCTGTTTTTT; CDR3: CASSLFLATGGHGELFF
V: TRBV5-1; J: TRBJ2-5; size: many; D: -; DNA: TGCGCCAGCAGCCCGGGAGATCAAGAGACCCAGTACTTC; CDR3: CASSPGDQETQYF
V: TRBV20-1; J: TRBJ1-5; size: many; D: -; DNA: TGCAGTGTAGGCAACAGGGACCAGCCCCAGCATTTT; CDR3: CSVGNRDQPQHF
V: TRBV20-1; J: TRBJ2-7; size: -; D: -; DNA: TGCAGTGTATCGGACTCCGATCGCAGGCAGTACTTC; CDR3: CSVSDSDRRQYF
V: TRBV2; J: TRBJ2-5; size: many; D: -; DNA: TGTGCCAGCAGTGCGACCCTCGTTAGCCTCGAGGACTTC; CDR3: CASSATLVSLEDF
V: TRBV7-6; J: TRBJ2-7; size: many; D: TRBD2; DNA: TGTGCCAGCAGCTTAGCGGGGCTAGCGGGAGTGAACGAGCAGTACTTC; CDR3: CASSLAGLAGVNEQYF
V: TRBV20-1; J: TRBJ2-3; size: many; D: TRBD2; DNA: TGCAGTGCTAGAAATAGCGGGAGTGGTGGAGATACGCAGTATTTT; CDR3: CSARNSGSGGDTQYF
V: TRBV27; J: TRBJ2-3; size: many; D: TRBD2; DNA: TGTGCCAGCAGTACACCAATCGTAAGCGGGGGGGCGACAGATACGCAGTATTTT; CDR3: CASSTPIVSGGATDTQYF
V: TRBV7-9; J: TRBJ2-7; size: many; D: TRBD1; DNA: TGTGCCAGCAGCTTTGCAGGGGGCCACGAGCAGTACTTC; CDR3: CASSFAGGHEQYF
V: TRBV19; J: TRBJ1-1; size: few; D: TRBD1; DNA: TGTGCCAGTAGGGACAGGACGAACACTGAAGCTTTCTTT; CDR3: CASRDRTNTEAFF
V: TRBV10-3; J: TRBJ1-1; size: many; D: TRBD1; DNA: TGTGCCATCAGTCCAGGGGGCTTGATGAACACTGAAGCTTTCTTT; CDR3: CAISPGGLMNTEAFF
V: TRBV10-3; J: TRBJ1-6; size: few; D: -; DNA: TGTGCCATCAGTGAGATGTTTAGCTCCTATAATTCACCCCTCCACTTT; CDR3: CAISEMFSSYNSPLHF
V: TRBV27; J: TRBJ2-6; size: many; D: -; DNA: TGTGCCAGCAGTCGACTTTCCGTCTCTGGGGCCAACGTCCTGACTTTC; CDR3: CASSRLSVSGANVLTF
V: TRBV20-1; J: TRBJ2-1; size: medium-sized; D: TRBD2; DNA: TGCAGTGCTAGAGTGCTGGCTAGCGGACACTACAATGAGCAGTTCTTC; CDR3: CSARVLASGHYNEQFF
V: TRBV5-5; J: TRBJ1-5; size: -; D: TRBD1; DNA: TGTGCCAGCAGTTTTGAGACAGGGTCTTTTCAGCCCCAGCATTTT; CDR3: CASSFETGSFQPQHF
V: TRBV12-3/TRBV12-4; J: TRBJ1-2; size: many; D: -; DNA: TGTGCCAGCAGGGCCACTGGGACCAACTATGGCTACACCTTC; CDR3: CASRATGTNYGYTF
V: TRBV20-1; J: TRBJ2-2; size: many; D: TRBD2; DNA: TGCAGTGCTCCTAGCGGTAACACCGGGGAGCTGTTTTTT; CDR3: CSAPSGNTGELFF
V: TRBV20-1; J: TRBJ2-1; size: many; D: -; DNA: TGCAGTGTTTGCGGGGTAAGCTCCTACAATGAGCAGTTCTTC; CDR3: CSVCGVSSYNEQFF
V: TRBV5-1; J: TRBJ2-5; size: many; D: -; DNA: TGCGCCAGCAGCGATAGACCTGAGAAGACCCAGTACTTC; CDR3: CASSDRPEKTQYF
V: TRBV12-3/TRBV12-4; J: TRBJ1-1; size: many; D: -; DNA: TGTGCCAGCAGTTTAGCGCCGTCGACGAACACTGAAGCTTTCTTT; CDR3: CASSLAPSTNTEAFF
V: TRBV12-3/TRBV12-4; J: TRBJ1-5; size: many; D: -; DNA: TGTGCCAGCAGCCCCGCGCGAGGGGATCAGCCCCAGCATTTT; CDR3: CASSPARGDQPQHF
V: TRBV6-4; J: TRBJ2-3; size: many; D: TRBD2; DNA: TGTGCCAGCAGTGCCAGCGGGAGTGGCACAGATACGCAGTATTTT; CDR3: CASSASGSGTDTQYF
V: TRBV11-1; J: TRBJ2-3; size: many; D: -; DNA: TGTGCCAGCAGCCAGGGGAGAGATTGGGGGACAGATACGCAGTATTTT; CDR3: CASSQGRDWGTDTQYF
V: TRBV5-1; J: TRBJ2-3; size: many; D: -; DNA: TGCGCCAGCAGGGGCAGCACAGATACGCAGTATTTT; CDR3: CASRGSTDTQYF
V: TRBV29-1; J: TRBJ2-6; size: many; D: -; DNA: TGCAGCGTTGGGGCTGGGATGTCTGGGGCCAACGTCCTGACTTTC; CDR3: CSVGAGMSGANVLTF
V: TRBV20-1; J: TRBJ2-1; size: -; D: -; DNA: TGCAGTGCTAGAAAGCGGGTCTCCTACAATGAGCAGTTCTTC; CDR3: CSARKRVSYNEQFF
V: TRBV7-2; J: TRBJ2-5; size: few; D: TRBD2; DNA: TGTGCCAGCCTCATCCGACTAGCGGGGGGAGAGACCCAGTACTTC; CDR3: CASLIRLAGGETQYF
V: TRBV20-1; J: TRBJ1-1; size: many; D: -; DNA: TGCAGTGCTAATCGACAGGTTGACAGGGAAGCTTTCTTT; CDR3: CSANRQVDREAFF
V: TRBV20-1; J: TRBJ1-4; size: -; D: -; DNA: TGCAGTGCCCCCTTCGGCGGCAGCGCTAATGAAAAACTGTTTTTT; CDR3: CSAPFGGSANEKLFF
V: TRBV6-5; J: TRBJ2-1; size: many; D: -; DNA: TGTGCCAGCAAGGGGTACAATGAGCAGTTCTTC; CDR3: CASKGYNEQFF
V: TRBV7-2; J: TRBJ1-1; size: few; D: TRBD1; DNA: TGTGCCAGCAGCCCGCGCGGACAGGGGGCTGAAGCTTTCTTT; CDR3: CASSPRGQGAEAFF
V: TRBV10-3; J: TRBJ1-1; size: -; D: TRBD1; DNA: TGTGCCATCACGACAGGGGGGTACACTGAAGCTTTCTTT; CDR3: CAITTGGYTEAFF
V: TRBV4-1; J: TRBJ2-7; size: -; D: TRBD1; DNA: TGCGCCAGCAGCCTCCCGGGACAGAGTTACGAGCAGTACTTC; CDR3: CASSLPGQSYEQYF
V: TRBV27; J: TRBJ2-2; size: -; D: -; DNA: TGTGCCAGCAGTTCACTTTTCTCTTCCGGGGAGCTGTTTTTT; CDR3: CASSSLFSSGELFF